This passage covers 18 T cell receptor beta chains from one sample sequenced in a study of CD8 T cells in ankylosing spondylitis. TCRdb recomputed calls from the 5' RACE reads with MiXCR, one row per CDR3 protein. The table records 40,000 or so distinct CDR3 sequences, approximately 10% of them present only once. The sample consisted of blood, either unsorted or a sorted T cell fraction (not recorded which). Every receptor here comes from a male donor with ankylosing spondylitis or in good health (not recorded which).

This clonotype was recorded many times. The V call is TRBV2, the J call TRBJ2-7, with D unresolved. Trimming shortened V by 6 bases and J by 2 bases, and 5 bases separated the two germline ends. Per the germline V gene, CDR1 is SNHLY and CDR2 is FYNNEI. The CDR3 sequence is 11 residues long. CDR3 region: CASRATYEQYF. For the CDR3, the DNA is TGTGCCAGCAGGGCCACCTACGAGCAGTACTTC. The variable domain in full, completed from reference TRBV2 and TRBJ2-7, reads EPEVTQTPSHQVTQMGQEVILRCVPISNHLYFYWYRQILGQKVEFLVSFYNNEISEKSEIFDDQFSVERPDGSNFTLKIRSTKLEDSAMYFCASRATYEQYFGPGTRLTVT.

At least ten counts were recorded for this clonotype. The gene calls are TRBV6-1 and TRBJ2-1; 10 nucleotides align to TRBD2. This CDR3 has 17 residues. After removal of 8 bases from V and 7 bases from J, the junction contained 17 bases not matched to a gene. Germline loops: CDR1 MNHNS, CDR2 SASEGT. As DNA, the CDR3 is TGTGCCAGCGAGCCAAATGGTCTAGCGGGAGAGGGGAATGAGCAGTTCTTC. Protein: CASEPNGLAGEGNEQFF.

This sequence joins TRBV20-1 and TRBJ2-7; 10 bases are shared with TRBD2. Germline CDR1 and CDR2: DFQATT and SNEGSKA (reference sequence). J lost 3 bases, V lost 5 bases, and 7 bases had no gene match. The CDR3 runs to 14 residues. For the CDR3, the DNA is TGCAGTGCTCGATGGACTAGCGGAGGCTACGAGCAGTACTTC. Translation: CSARWTSGGYEQYF.

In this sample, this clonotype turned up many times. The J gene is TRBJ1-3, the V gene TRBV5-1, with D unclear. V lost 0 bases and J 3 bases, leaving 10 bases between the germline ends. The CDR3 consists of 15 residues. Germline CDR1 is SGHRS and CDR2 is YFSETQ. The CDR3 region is CASSLAEADGNTIYF. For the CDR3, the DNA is TGCGCCAGCAGCTTGGCCGAGGCCGATGGAAACACCATATATTTT.

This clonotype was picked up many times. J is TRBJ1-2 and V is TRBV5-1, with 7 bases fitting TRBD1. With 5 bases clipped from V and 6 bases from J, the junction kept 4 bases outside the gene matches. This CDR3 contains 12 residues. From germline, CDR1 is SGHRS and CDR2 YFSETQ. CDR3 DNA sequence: TGCGCCAGCAGTACAGGGGACCATGGCTACACCTTC. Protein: CASSTGDHGYTF.

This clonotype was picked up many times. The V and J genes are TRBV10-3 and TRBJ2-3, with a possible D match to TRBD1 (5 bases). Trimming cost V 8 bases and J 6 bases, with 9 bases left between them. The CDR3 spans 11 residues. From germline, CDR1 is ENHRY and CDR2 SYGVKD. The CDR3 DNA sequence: TGTGCCATCGGGGCCGGTGATACGCAGTATTTT. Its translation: CAIGAGDTQYF.

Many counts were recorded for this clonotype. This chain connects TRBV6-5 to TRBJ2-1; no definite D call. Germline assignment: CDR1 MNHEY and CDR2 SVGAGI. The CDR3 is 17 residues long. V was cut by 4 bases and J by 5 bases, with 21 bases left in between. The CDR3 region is CASSSTHPSAPHNEQFF. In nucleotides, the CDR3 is TGTGCCAGCAGTTCCACACACCCCTCGGCCCCTCACAATGAGCAGTTCTTC.

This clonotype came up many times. This CDR3 reads CASSADGTYGYTF. The CDR3 region has the DNA TGTGCCAGCAGTGCTGACGGGACCTATGGCTACACCTTC. The genes are TRBV9 and TRBJ1-2; D is perhaps TRBD1 (5 bases). The CDR3 sequence is 13 residues long. Germline V gives CDR1 SGDLS, CDR2 YYNGEE. Trimming removed 5 bases from V and 4 bases from J, with 12 bases in between.

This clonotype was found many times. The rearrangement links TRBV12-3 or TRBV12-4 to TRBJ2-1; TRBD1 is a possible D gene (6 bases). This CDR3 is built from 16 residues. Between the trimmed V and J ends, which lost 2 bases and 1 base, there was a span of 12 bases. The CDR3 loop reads CASSLSTGQSYNEQFF. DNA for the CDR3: TGTGCCAGCAGTTTATCTACAGGACAGTCCTACAATGAGCAGTTCTTC.

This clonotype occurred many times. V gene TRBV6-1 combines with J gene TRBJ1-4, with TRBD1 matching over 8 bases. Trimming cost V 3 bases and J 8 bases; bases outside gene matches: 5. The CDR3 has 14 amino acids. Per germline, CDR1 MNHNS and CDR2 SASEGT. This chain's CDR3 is CASSDAGGREKLFF. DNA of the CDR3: TGTGCCAGCAGTGATGCAGGGGGCCGGGAAAAACTGTTTTTT.

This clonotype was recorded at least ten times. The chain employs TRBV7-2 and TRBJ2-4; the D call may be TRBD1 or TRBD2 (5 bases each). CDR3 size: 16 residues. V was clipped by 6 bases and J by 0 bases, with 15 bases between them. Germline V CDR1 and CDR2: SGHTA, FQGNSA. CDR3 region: CASRVSGTLAKNIQYF. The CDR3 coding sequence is TGTGCCAGCAGAGTGTCGGGGACCCTAGCCAAAAACATTCAGTACTTC.

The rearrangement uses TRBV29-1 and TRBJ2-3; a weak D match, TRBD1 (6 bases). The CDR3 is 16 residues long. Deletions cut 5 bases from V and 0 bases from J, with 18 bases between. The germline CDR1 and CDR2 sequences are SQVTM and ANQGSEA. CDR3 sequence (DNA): TGCAGCGTTACCGGACAGACAGTAATGAGCACAGATACGCAGTATTTT. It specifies CSVTGQTVMSTDTQYF.

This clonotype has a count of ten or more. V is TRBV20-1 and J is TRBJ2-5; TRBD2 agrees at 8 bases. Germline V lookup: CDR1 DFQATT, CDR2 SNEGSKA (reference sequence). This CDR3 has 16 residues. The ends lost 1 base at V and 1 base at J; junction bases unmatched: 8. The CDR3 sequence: CSARAQLADTQETQYF. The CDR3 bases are TGCAGTGCTAGAGCTCAACTAGCGGACACCCAAGAGACCCAGTACTTC.

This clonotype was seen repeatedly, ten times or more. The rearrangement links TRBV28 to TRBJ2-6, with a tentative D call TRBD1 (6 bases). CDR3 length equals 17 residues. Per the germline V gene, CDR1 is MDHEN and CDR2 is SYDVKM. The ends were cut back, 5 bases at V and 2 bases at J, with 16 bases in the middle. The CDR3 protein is CASSVNRVGPGANVLTF. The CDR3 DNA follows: TGTGCCAGCAGTGTTAACAGGGTAGGACCTGGGGCCAACGTCCTGACTTTC.

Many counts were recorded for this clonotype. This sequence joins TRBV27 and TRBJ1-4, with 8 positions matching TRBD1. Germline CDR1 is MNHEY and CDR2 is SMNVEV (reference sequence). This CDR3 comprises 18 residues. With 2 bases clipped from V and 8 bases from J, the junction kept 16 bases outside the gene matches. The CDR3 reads CASSLTNRGITVREKLFF. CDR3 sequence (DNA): TGTGCCAGCAGTTTAACTAACAGGGGGATTACCGTCAGGGAAAAACTGTTTTTT. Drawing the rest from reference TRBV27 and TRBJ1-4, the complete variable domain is EAQVTQNPRYLITVTGKKLTVTCSQNMNHEYMSWYRQDPGLGLRQIYYSMNVEVTDKGDVPEGYKVSRKEKRNFPLILESPSPNQTSLYFCASSLTNRGITVREKLFFGSGTQLSVL.

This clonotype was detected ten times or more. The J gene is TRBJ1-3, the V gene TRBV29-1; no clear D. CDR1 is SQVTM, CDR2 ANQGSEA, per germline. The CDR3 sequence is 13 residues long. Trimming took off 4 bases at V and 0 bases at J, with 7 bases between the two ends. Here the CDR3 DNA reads TGCAGCGTTGGAGAGAGCTCTGGAAACACCATATATTTT. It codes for CSVGESSGNTIYF.

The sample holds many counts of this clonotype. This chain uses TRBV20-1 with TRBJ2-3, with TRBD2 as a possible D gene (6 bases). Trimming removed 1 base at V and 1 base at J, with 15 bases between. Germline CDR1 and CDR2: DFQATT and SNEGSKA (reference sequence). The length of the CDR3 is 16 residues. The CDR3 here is CSARGSGSGGTDTQYF. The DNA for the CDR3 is TGCAGTGCTAGAGGCTCGGGCTCGGGAGGCACAGATACGCAGTATTTT.

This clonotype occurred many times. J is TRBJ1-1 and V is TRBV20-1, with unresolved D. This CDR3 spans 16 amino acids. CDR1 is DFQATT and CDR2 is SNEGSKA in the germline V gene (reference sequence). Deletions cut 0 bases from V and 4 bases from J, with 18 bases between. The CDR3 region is CSARDLVSGSGTEAFF. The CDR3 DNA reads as TGCAGTGCTAGAGATTTAGTTTCTGGGAGCGGCACTGAAGCTTTCTTT.